The 21 T cell receptor beta chains presented below share a single source sample, sequenced in a study of prognosis after radiotherapy for stage I lung cancer. CDR3 of TCR beta was amplified from genomic DNA via a two-round multiplex PCR. Primers specific to each TRBV and TRBJ gene drove first-round PCR. One entry per CDR3 protein, called by TCRdb with MiXCR from the multiplex PCR reads. The sample lists fewer than 14,000 distinct CDR3 sequences, roughly 56% occurring once. The specimen was PBMCs, collected before or after stereotactic body radiation therapy (not recorded which). These receptors came from a donor at least 50 years old with non-small cell lung cancer.

About this clonotype itself: Possible read error: a much larger clone is one base away. The CDR3 region has the DNA TGTGCCAGCACCGCGGCGATGGGGGACAGAGGCATTCAGTACTTC. Its protein product is CASTAAMGDRGIQYF. J is TRBJ2-4 and V is TRBV9; 7 nucleotides agree with TRBD1. This CDR3 comprises 15 residues. V was pared by 6 bases and J by 9 bases, with 15 bases of the junction left unmatched. The germline V gene encodes CDR1 SGDLS and CDR2 YYNGEE. The whole variable domain, remainder taken from reference TRBV9 and TRBJ2-4, is DSGVTQTPKHLITATGQRVTLRCSPRSGDLSVYWYQQSLDQGLQFLIQYYNGEERAKGNILERFSAQQFPDLHSELNLSSLELGDSALYFCASTAAMGDRGIQYFGAGTRLSVL.

This clonotype was counted a few times. Since a much larger clone is just one base distant, this may be a read error. The rearrangement joins TRBV29-1 to TRBJ2-5; D is unresolved. V was clipped by 3 bases and J by 4 bases, with 3 bases between them. The CDR3 covers 10 residues. Germline CDR1 is SQVTM and CDR2 is ANQGSEA. DNA for the CDR3: TGCAGCGTTGATAGAGAGACCCAGTACTTC. Its protein product is CSVDRETQYF.

The chain carries TRBV30 and TRBJ2-7; 7 positions agree with TRBD1. V lost 6 bases and J lost 0; bases outside the gene matches: 2. Germline loops: CDR1 GTSNPN, CDR2 SVGIG (reference sequence). This CDR3 contains 12 residues. Written as DNA, the CDR3 is TGTGCCTGCCGGGACAGCTCCTACGAGCAGTACTTC. It specifies CACRDSSYEQYF.

The chain uses TRBV5-1 and TRBJ1-1; possibly TRBD1 for D (6 bases). The length of the CDR3 is 17 residues. V lost 1 base to trimming and J lost 1 base, with 17 bases between them. Per the germline V gene, CDR1 is SGHRS and CDR2 is YFSETQ. The CDR3 protein is CASSLRGGGEKNTEAFF. CDR3 nucleotides: TGCGCCAGCAGCTTGAGGGGGGGGGGCGAAAAGAACACTGAAGCTTTCTTT.

This clonotype was seen many times. The chain uses TRBV11-3 and TRBJ1-1; 8 nucleotides agree with TRBD1. With V trimmed by 1 base and J by 5 bases, 3 bases remained unmatched. CDR1 and CDR2 from the germline V gene are SGHNT and YENEEA. The CDR3 sequence is 14 residues long. CDR3 sequence reads: CASSLGQGKTEAFF. CDR3 nucleotide sequence: TGTGCCAGCAGCTTAGGACAGGGGAAGACTGAAGCTTTCTTT.

The rearrangement uses TRBV7-2 and TRBJ1-2; D is possibly TRBD1 (6 bases). Per germline, CDR1 SGHTA and CDR2 FQGNSA. V was cut by 3 bases and J by 6 bases, with 14 bases left in between. The CDR3 consists of 14 residues. The chain's CDR3 is CASSLGGLIDGYTF. In nucleotides, the CDR3 is TGTGCCAGCAGCTTGGGGGGCTTAATCGATGGCTACACCTTC.

The V and J genes are TRBV19 and TRBJ1-6, with D possibly being TRBD1 (6 bases). This CDR3 is built from 15 residues. The V and J ends lost 5 bases and 0 bases respectively, with 8 bases between them. Germline V gene sequence: CDR1 LNHDA, CDR2 SQIVND (reference sequence). CDR3 nucleotides: TGTGCCAGTAGTGACAGGAGCTCCTATAATTCACCCCTCCACTTT. This gives the protein CASSDRSSYNSPLHF.

This clonotype is classed as large. The DNA for the CDR3 is TGTGCCAGCAGTTTATCCACACACAGGGACCGAAACACTGAAGCTTTCTTT. Protein sequence: CASSLSTHRDRNTEAFF. The chain uses TRBV27 and TRBJ1-1; TRBD1 is a possible D gene (6 bases). The germline V gene has CDR1 MNHEY and CDR2 SMNVEV (reference sequence). The V end lost 0 bases, the J end lost 2 bases, and 16 bases lay between the germline ends. The CDR3 runs to 17 residues.

About this clonotype: An end of the junction differs from the germline gene, which may be a read error. This chain joins TRBV28 and TRBJ1-5, with 7 bases identical to TRBD1. Germline assignment: CDR1 MDHEN and CDR2 SYDVKM. The CDR3 is made up of 15 amino acids. The CDR3, as DNA: TGTGCCAGCAAAAGGCCAGGGGGAGGAGGTCAGCACCAGCATTTT. The encoded protein is CASKRPGGGGQHQHF.

This clonotype occurred once. Germline is not matched at one junction end, which may reflect a read error. This chain joins TRBV25-1 and TRBJ2-2, with 9 bases matching TRBD2. Looked up from germline, CDR1 is MGHDK and CDR2 is SYGVNS. This CDR3 contains 20 residues. The CDR3 DNA follows: TGTGCCAGCAGTGAACCCTCCGGGACTAGCCATGGGGCGAAAACCGGGGAGCTGTTTTTT. Translation: CASSEPSGTSHGAKTGELFF.

The chain carries TRBV6-5 and TRBJ2-1; TRBD1 agrees at 9 bases. Germline V gene lookup returns CDR1 MNHEY and CDR2 SVGAGI. The CDR3 is 16 amino acids. V lost 0 bases, J lost 4 bases, and 4 bases stayed unmatched. CDR3 sequence reads: CASSYSGGQGYNEQFF. CDR3 in DNA: TGTGCCAGCAGTTACTCGGGAGGACAGGGGTACAATGAGCAGTTCTTC.

V usage is TRBV19 and J usage is TRBJ2-3; 8 bases agree with TRBD2. J gave up 2 bases and V 6 bases, and 4 bases lay outside the gene matches. Germline V CDR1 and CDR2: LNHDA, SQIVND (reference sequence). The CDR3 runs to 14 residues. The CDR3 region has the DNA TGTGCCAGTAGACGAGCGGGAGCCACAGATACGCAGTATTTT. Translating it yields CASRRAGATDTQYF.

In the case of this clonotype: The junction shows a germline mismatch at one end, possibly a read error. The gene calls are TRBV6-1 and TRBJ2-1, with 9 bases identical to TRBD1. This CDR3 region has 15 residues. Germline lookup yields CDR1 MNHNS and CDR2 SASEGT. CDR3 sequence: CASSRQGVVLLEQIF. The CDR3 DNA follows: TGTGCAAGCAGCCGACAGGGGGTGGTTTTACTCGAGCAGATCTTC.

For this clonotype: A read error may be the cause here, since a much bigger clone is one base away. This rearrangement joins TRBV19 to TRBJ1-5; 10 nucleotides line up with TRBD1. The CDR3 is 13 residues long. Germline V gene sequence: CDR1 LNHDA, CDR2 SQIVND (reference sequence). The CDR3 coding sequence is TGTGCCATTAGTATGGGGACAGGGGTGGCCCAGCATTTT. This translates into CAISMGTGVAQHF.

The chain has TRBV6-1 and TRBJ2-7; D gene unclear. Germline V gene sequence: CDR1 MNHNS, CDR2 SASEGT. Trimming pared 6 bases from V and 10 bases from J, leaving 16 bases between. The CDR3 extends over 12 amino acids. CDR3 coding DNA: TGTGCCAGCAGGAAGGCCTCCTACGTTCAGTACTTC. Its translation is CASRKASYVQYF.

Here the CDR3 reads CASSFSWNTGELFF. The CDR3 nucleotides read TGTGCCAGCAGCTTTAGCTGGAACACCGGGGAGCTGTTTTTT. The rearrangement joins TRBV7-2 to TRBJ2-2; no firm D call. Trimming pared 3 bases from V and 1 base from J, leaving 6 bases between. CDR3 length equals 14 residues. The V gene's germline CDR1 is SGHTA and CDR2 FQGNSA.

This sequence joins TRBV3-1 and TRBJ1-6, with D uncertain. The length of the CDR3 is 15 residues. The germline V and J ends were trimmed by 1 base and 5 bases, with 9 bases remaining between them. Germline CDR1 LGHDT, CDR2 YNNKEL (reference sequence). Here the CDR3 DNA reads TGTGCCAGCAGCCAAGCCAGAGGTGATAATTCACCCCTCCACTTT. This sequence encodes CASSQARGDNSPLHF.

This clonotype was picked up one time. V is TRBV28 and J is TRBJ1-3, with D unclear. CDR3 length: 13 amino acids. The germline V gene has CDR1 MDHEN and CDR2 SYDVKM. V lost 6 bases to trimming and J lost 2 bases, with 8 bases between them. The CDR3 is CASSRQTGNTIYF. The CDR3 DNA follows: TGTGCCAGCAGCCGACAAACTGGAAACACCATATATTTT.

V gene TRBV6-2 or TRBV6-3 combines with J gene TRBJ1-2; D may be TRBD1 (5 bases). Germline V gene sequence: CDR1 MNHEY, CDR2 SVGEGT. The V end was cut by 0 bases, the J end by 4 bases, with 9 bases between. The CDR3 runs to 14 residues. The CDR3 loop is CASSYSQTAYGYTF. CDR3 sequence (DNA): TGTGCCAGCAGTTACTCGCAGACAGCCTATGGCTACACCTTC.

This clonotype is medium-sized (0.01 to 0.1%) in the sample. The chain carries TRBV7-3 and TRBJ1-1, with a tentative D call TRBD1 (5 bases). The CDR3 is made up of 13 amino acids. The V gene lost 2 bases and the J gene lost 12 bases, with 16 bases spanning the gap. Germline assignment: CDR1 SGHTA and CDR2 FQGTGA. The CDR3 reads CASSLGGTGYPFF. CDR3 bases: TGTGCCAGCAGCTTAGGTGGGACCGGATACCCTTTCTTT.

With respect to this clonotype: A read error may produce the germline difference seen at one junction end. This chain joins TRBV6-5 and TRBJ2-7; D is unresolved. In germline, CDR1 is MNHEY, CDR2 SVGAGI. CDR3 size: 15 residues. The CDR3 sequence is CASTYSPSASYEQYF. The CDR3 DNA reads as TGTGCCAGCACTTACTCTCCCAGTGCCTCCTACGAGCAGTACTTC.